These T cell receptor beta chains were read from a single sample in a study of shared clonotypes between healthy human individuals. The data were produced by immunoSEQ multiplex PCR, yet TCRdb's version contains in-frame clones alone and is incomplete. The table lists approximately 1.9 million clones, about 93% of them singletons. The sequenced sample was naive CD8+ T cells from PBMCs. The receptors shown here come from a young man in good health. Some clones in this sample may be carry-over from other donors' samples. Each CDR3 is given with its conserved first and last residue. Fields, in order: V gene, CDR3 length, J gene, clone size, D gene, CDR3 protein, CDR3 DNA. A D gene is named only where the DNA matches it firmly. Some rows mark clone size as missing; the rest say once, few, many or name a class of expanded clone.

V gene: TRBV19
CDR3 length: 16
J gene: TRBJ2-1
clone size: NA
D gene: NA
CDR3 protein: CASSGQGGVLYNEQFF
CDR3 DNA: TGTGCCAGTAGTGGGCAGGGGGGGGTCCTTTACAATGAGCAGTTCTTC

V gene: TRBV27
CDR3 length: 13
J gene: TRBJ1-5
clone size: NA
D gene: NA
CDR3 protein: CASKGANNQPQHF
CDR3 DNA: TGTGCCAGCAAAGGGGCGAACAATCAGCCCCAGCATTTT

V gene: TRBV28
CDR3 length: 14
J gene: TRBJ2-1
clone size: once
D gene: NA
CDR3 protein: CASSFQGTYNEQFF
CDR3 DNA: TGTGCCAGCAGTTTCCAGGGAACCTACAATGAGCAGTTCTTC

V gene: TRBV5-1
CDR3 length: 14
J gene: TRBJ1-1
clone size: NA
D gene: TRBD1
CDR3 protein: CASSFDRVDTEAFF
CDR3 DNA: TGCGCCAGCAGCTTCGACAGGGTGGACACTGAAGCTTTCTTT

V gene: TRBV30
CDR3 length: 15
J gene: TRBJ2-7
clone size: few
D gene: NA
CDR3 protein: CAWSPPGQNSYEQYF
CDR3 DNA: TGTGCCTGGAGCCCCCCGGGACAAAACTCATACGAGCAGTACTTC

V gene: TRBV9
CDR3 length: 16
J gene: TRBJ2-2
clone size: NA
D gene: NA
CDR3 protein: CASSVLAFGSAGELFF
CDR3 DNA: TGTGCCAGCAGCGTTCTTGCATTCGGGAGTGCCGGGGAGCTGTTTTTT

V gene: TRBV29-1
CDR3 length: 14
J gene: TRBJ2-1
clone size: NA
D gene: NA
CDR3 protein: CSSDHLSSYNEQFF
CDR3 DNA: TGCAGCTCTGACCATCTAAGCTCCTACAATGAGCAGTTCTTC

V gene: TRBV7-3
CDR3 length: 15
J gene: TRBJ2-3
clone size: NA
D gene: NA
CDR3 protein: CASSSGESGADTQYF
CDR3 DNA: TGTGCCAGCAGCTCAGGGGAGAGTGGGGCAGATACGCAGTATTTT

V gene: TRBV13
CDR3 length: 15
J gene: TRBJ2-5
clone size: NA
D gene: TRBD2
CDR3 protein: CASSSQGGREETQYF
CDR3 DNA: TGTGCCAGCAGCTCCCAGGGCGGGAGGGAAGAGACCCAGTACTTC

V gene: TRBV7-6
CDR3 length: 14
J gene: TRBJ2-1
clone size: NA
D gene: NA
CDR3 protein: CASSLGGFHNEQFF
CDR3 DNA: TGTGCCAGCAGCTTAGGAGGCTTCCACAATGAGCAGTTCTTC

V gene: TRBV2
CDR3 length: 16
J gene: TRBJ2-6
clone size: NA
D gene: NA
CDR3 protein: CASSEDRDSGANVLTF
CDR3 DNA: TGTGCCAGCAGTGAAGACAGGGACTCTGGGGCCAACGTCCTGACTTTC

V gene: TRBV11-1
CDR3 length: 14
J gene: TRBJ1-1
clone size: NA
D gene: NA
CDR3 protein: CASSFASGGAEAFF
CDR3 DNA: TGTGCCAGCAGCTTCGCCTCGGGGGGGGCTGAAGCTTTCTTT

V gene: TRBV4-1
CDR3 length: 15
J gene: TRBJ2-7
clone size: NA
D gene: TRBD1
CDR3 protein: CASSQEQGVPYEQYF
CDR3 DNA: TGCGCCAGCAGCCAAGAACAGGGGGTTCCCTACGAGCAGTACTTC

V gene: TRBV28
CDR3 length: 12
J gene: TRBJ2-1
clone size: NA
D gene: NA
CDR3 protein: CASSTRWGEQFF
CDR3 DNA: TGTGCCAGCAGTACCAGGTGGGGTGAGCAGTTCTTC

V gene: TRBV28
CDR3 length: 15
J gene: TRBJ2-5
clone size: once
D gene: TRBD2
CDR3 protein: CASSPFLAGGETQYF
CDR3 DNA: TGTGCCAGCAGCCCGTTCCTAGCGGGAGGGGAGACCCAGTACTTC

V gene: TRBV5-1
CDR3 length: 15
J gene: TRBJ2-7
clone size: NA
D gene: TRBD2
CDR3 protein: CASSLGLAGAYEQYF
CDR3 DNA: TGCGCCAGCAGCTTGGGACTAGCGGGGGCCTACGAGCAGTACTTC

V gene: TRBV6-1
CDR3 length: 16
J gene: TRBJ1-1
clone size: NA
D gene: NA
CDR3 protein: CASSEALYWGNTEAFF
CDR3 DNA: TGTGCCAGCAGTGAAGCGTTATATTGGGGGAACACTGAAGCTTTCTTT

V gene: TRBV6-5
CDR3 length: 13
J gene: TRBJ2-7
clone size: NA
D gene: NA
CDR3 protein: CASSYTETYEQYF
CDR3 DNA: TGTGCCAGCAGTTACACAGAAACCTACGAGCAGTACTTC

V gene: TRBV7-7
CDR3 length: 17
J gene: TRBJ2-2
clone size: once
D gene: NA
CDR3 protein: CASRGTPRGGHTGELFF
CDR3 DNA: TGTGCCAGCAGGGGAACCCCCCGGGGCGGCCACACCGGGGAGCTGTTTTTT

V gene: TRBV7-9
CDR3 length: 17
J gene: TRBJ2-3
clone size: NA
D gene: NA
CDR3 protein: CASSSSQLLPSTDTQYF
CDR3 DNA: TGTGCCAGCAGCTCGTCCCAGCTTCTGCCTAGCACAGATACGCAGTATTTT

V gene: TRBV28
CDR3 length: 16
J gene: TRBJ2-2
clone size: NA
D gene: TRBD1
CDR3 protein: CASSLGGTGPTGELFF
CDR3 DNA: TGTGCCAGCAGTTTGGGTGGGACAGGGCCCACCGGGGAGCTGTTTTTT

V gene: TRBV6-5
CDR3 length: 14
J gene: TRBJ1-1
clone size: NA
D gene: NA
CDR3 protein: CASSYRTSLSPAFF
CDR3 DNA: TGTGCCAGCAGCTACCGGACGAGCCTTAGCCCAGCTTTCTTT